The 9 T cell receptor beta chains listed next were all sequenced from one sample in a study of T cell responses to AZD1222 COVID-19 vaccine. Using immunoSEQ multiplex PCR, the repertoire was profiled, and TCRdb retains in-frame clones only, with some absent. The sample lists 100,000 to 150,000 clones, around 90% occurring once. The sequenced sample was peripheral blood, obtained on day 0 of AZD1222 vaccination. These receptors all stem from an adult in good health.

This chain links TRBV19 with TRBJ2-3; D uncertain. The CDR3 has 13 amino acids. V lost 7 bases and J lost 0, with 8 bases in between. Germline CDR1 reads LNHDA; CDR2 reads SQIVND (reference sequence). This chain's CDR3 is CASTPGSTDTQYF. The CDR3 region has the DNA TGTGCCAGTACCCCAGGAAGCACAGATACGCAGTATTTT.

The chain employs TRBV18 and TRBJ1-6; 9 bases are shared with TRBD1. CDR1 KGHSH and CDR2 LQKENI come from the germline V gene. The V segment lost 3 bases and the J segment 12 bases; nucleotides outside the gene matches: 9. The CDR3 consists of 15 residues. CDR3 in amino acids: CASSPTDRGGLPLHF. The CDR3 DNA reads TGTGCCAGCTCACCGACGGACAGGGGAGGATTACCCCTCCACTTT.

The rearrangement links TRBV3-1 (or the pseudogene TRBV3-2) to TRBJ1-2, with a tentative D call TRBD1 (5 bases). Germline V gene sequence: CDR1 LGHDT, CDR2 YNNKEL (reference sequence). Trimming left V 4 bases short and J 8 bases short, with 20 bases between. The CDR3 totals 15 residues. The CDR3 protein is CASSPPGEGRYGYTF. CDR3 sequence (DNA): TGTGCCAGCAGCCCACCCGGGGAGGGGCGCTACGGCTACACCTTC.

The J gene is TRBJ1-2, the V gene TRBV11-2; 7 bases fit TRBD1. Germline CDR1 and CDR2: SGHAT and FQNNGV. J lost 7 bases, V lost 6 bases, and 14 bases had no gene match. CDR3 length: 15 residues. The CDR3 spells CASRAGGGGRGGYTF. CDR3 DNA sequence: TGTGCCAGCAGGGCAGGAGGGGGCGGAAGGGGTGGCTACACCTTC.

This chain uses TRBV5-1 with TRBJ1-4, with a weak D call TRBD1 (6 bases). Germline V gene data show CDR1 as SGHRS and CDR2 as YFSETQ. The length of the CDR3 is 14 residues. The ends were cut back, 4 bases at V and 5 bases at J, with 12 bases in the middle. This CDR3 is CASSVGRGNEKLFF. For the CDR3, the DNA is TGCGCCAGCAGCGTTGGAAGGGGGAATGAAAAACTGTTTTTT.

The CDR3 nucleotides read TGTGCCAGCAGCTCCATGACAGGGTCCACCGGGGAGCTGTTTTTT. Translation: CASSSMTGSTGELFF. V and J are TRBV11-2 and TRBJ2-2; 7 bases line up with TRBD1. Trimming removed 4 bases from V and 4 bases from J; junction bases left unmatched: 6. Germline V gene lookup returns CDR1 SGHAT and CDR2 FQNNGV. CDR3 length: 15 amino acids.

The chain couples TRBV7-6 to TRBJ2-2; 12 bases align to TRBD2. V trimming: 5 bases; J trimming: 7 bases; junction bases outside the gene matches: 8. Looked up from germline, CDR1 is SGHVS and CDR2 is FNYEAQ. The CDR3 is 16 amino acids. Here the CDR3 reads CASSTPSGGASGELFF. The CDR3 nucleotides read TGTGCCAGCAGCACCCCTAGCGGGGGGGCCAGCGGGGAGCTGTTTTTT. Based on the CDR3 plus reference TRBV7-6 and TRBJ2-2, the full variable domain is GAGVSQSPRYKVTKRGQDVALRCDPISGHVSLYWYRQALGQGPEFLTYFNYEAQQDKSGLPNDRFSAERPEGSISTLTIQRTEQRDSAMYRCASSTPSGGASGELFFGEGSRLTVL.

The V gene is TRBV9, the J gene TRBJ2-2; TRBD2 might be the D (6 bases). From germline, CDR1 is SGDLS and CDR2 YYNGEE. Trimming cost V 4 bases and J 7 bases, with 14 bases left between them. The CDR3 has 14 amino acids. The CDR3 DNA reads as TGTGCCAGCAGCCTTCGCCCCGGGAGCGGGGAGCTGTTTTTT. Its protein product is CASSLRPGSGELFF.

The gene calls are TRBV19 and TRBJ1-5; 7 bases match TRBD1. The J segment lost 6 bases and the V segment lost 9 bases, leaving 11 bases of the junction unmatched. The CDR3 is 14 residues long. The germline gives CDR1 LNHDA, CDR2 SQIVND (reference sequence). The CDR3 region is CASDTRGQAQPQHF. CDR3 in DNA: TGTGCCAGCGACACACGAGGACAGGCTCAGCCCCAGCATTTT.